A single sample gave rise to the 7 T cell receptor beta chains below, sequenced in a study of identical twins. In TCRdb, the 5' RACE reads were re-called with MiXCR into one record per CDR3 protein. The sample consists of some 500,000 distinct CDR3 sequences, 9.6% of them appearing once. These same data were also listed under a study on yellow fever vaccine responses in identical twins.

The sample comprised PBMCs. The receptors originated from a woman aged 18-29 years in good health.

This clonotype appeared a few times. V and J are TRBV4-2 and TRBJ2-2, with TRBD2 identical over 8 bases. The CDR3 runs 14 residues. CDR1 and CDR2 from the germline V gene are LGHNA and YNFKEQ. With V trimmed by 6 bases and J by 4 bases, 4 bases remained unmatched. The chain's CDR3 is CASRGRGVTGELFF. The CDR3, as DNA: TGTGCCAGCAGAGGGCGGGGGGTCACCGGGGAGCTGTTTTTT.

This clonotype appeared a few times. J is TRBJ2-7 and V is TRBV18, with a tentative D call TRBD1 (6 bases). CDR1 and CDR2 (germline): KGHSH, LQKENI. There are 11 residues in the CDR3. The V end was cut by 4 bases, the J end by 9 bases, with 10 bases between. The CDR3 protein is CASSQGVPQYF. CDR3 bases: TGTGCCAGCTCACAGGGGGTCCCGCAGTACTTC.

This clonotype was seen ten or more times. CDR3 bases: TGTGCCAGCAGTTTAATCTCTGAGCAGTACTTC. Translating it yields CASSLISEQYF. The chain is built from TRBV12-3 or TRBV12-4 and TRBJ2-7, with unresolved D. Trimming stripped 2 bases from V and 7 bases from J, with 6 bases between. The CDR3 contains 11 residues.

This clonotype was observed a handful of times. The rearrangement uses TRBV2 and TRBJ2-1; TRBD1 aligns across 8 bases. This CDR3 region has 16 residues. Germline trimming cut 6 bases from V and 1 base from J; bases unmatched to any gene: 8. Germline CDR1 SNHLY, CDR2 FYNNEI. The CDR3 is CASRVDRAPSYNEQFF. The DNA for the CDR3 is TGTGCCAGCAGGGTGGACAGGGCCCCTTCCTACAATGAGCAGTTCTTC. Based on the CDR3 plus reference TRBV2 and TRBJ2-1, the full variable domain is EPEVTQTPSHQVTQMGQEVILRCVPISNHLYFYWYRQILGQKVEFLVSFYNNEISEKSEIFDDQFSVERPDGSNFTLKIRSTKLEDSAMYFCASRVDRAPSYNEQFFGPGTRLTVL.

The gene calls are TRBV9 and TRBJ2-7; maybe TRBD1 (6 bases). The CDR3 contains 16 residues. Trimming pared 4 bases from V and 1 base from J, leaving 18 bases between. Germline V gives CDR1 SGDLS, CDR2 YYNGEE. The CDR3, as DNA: TGTGCCAGCAGCAAACATATAGGACAGTCTTCCTACGAGCAGTACTTC. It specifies CASSKHIGQSSYEQYF.

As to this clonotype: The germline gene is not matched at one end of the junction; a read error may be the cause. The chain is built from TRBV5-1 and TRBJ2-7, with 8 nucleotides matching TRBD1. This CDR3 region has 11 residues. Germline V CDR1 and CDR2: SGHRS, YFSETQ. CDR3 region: CASSMTGARHF. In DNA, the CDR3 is TGCGCCAGCAGCATGACAGGGGCCCGACACTTC.

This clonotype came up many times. The CDR3 region has the DNA TGTGCCAGCAGCTTATCGGCGGGAGGGAGGGGCTACGAGCAGTACTTC. It translates to CASSLSAGGRGYEQYF. The J gene is TRBJ2-7, the V gene TRBV7-2; 9 bases line up with TRBD2. CDR3 length equals 16 residues. V trimming: 2 bases; J trimming: 3 bases; junction bases outside the gene matches: 8. Germline lookup yields CDR1 SGHTA and CDR2 FQGNSA. Drawing the rest from reference TRBV7-2 and TRBJ2-7, the complete variable domain is GAGVSQSPSNKVTEKGKDVELRCDPISGHTALYWYRQSLGQGLEFLIYFQGNSAPDKSGLPSDRFSAERTGGSVSTLTIQRTQQEDSAVYLCASSLSAGGRGYEQYFGPGTRLTVT.